The entry that follows covers one T cell receptor (beta chain) sequence. Its antigen is unknown. The sample originates from a study of cytomegalovirus exposure and HLA in healthy donors. Study at large: Earlier sequencing of around 190 million T cells yielded 100 million to 120 million unique TCR beta sequences.

Study-wide results and limits: It was around 160 TCR beta chains that were listed as cytomegalovirus-associated.

Germline CDR1 is SGHAT and CDR2 is FQNNGV. CDR3 length: 13 residues. V was pared by 1 base and J by 5 bases, with 8 bases between. The PCR contained 60 Vbeta and 13 Jbeta primers. In the authors' methods: In a later analysis, 80 million or so unique TCR beta chains included roughly 11 million shared by two or more donors. Method: immunoSEQ multiplex PCR; TCRdb's copy keeps in-frame clones and lacks some. V, J and clone size are those of that table, while D and trimming were read from the DNA. This table has hundreds of thousands of clones, about four fifths appearing once. The chain couples TRBV11-2 to TRBJ1-2; D remains ambiguous. Sequenced material: PBMCs. This sequence was found in a man between 40 and 49 years old in good health and CMV-seropositive. In DNA, the CDR3 is TGTGCCAGCAGCTTAGTCACAGATTATGGCTACACCTTC. It yields the protein CASSLVTDYGYTF.